A single sample is the source of the 23 T cell receptor beta chains below, sequenced in a study of tissue T cells after allogeneic stem cell transplantation. Time point indicated: mouse harvest day 7 after allogeneic transplant. The graft held 10^6 splenic CD5+ T cells and 10^7 T-cell-depleted bone marrow cells. Profiled with immunoSEQ multiplex PCR; TCRdb holds only in-frame clones, not every one. The sample consists of some 4,000 clones, roughly 50% of them appearing once. The sequenced sample was lymph node tissue. These receptors were collected from a female BALB/c mouse given C57BL/6 T cells with graft-versus-host disease after an allogeneic hematopoietic cell transplant.

This clone was counted only a few times. Mouse names are used for the genes. The CDR3 goes on 1 residue after the read ends, and that part is filled in from the germline J gene. The chain combines TRBV23 with TRBJ2-7; TRBD2, as called in the table, went unchecked against the DNA. CDR1 is KGHTA and CDR2 is FQNQQP in the germline V gene. The CDR3 extends over 13 amino acids. CDR3 protein: CSSSQGTGYEQYF. Incomplete CDR3 DNA: TGCTCCAGCAGTCAGGGGACTGGGTATGAACAGTAC.

With respect to this clone: Gene names and germline match the mouse. Read data end 1 residue before the CDR3 end; the end is taken from the germline J gene. The chain uses TRBV26 and TRBJ2-3; no firm D call. Germline V lookup: CDR1 KGHPV, CDR2 FQNQEV (reference sequence). With 5 bases removed from V and 0 bases from J, the gap between germline ends came to 9 bases. CDR3 size: 14 residues. The CDR3 bases that were read are TGTGCCAGCAGTAGGCAAATTAGTGCAGAAACGCTGTAT. This codes for CASSRQISAETLY. The whole CDR3 reads CASSRQISAETLYF.

Worth noting for this clone: Mouse names are used for the genes. The sequence runs out 1 residue before the end of the CDR3; the remainder is reconstructed from the germline J gene. The chain is built from TRBV26 and TRBJ2-3; D unresolved. V was shortened by 0 bases and J by 1 base, with 5 bases between the two germline ends. Germline V gives CDR1 KGHPV, CDR2 FQNQEV (reference sequence). This CDR3 has 14 residues. The DNA read from the CDR3 is TGTGCCAGCAGTCTGTCTTTGGGTGCAGAAACGCTGTAT. This translates into CASSLSLGAETLY. The CDR3 in its entirety is CASSLSLGAETLYF.

In regard to this clone: Gene names are mouse gene names. CDR3 loop: CTCSAGTANERLFF. The CDR3 bases that were read are TGCACCTGCAGTGCCGGGACAGCTAACGAAAGATTATTT. The chain recombines TRBV1 with TRBJ1-4, with 7 bases that match TRBD1. Read coverage stops 1 residue before the CDR3 terminus; the germline J gene supplies the remainder. Trimming cost V 3 bases and J 5 bases; bases outside gene matches: 3. Germline CDR1 and CDR2: NSQYPW and LRSPGD (reference sequence). CDR3 length: 14 residues.

In regard to this clone: The genes and germline here are from mouse. The CDR3 is cut off 1 residue early in the read; its end comes from the germline J gene. J is TRBJ2-1 and V is TRBV13-1; D is perhaps TRBD1 (6 bases). CDR1 is NSHNY, CDR2 SYGAGN, per germline. The germline V and J ends were trimmed by 5 bases and 1 base, with 7 bases remaining between them. The CDR3 contains 13 residues. The CDR3 here is CASRDRNYAEQFF. The CDR3 bases that were read are TGTGCCAGCAGGGACAGAAACTATGCTGAGCAGTTC.

A word on this clone: Mouse names are used for the genes. The sequence runs out 1 residue before the end of the CDR3; the remainder is reconstructed from the germline J gene. The rearrangement uses TRBV14 and TRBJ2-7; D may match TRBD1 or TRBD2 (5 bases each). Germline assignment: CDR1 SGHDT and CDR2 FRDEAV. This CDR3 spans 11 amino acids. The V end was cut by 3 bases, the J end by 6 bases, with 7 bases between. Incomplete CDR3 DNA: TGTGCCAGCAGTTGGGGGATTGAACAGTAC. This translates into CASSWGIEQY. From start to end, the CDR3 is CASSWGIEQYF. Filled out from reference TRBV14 and TRBJ2-7, the complete variable domain reads EAGVTQSPRYAVLQEGQAVSFWCDPISGHDTLYWYQQPRDQGPQLLVYFRDEAVIDNSQLPSDRFSAVRPKGTNSTLKIQSAKQGDTATYLCASSWGIEQYFGPGTRLTVL.

Regarding this clone: Gene names are the mouse ones. Coverage ceases 1 residue before the CDR3 finishes, and the germline J gene fills in the end. This rearrangement joins TRBV17 to TRBJ2-1, with D uncertain. Germline V lookup: CDR1 MNHDT, CDR2 YYDKIL. The length of the CDR3 is 13 residues. Between the trimmed V and J ends, which lost 8 bases and 0 bases, there was a span of 8 bases. The CDR3 loop reads CASCDNNYAEQFF. The part of the CDR3 DNA that was read is TGTGCTAGCTGTGACAATAACTATGCTGAGCAGTTC.

Points on this clone: Gene labels here are mouse ones. The CDR3 is cut off 1 residue early in the read; its end comes from the germline J gene. J is TRBJ2-5 and V is TRBV13-2, with no clear D. CDR3 length: 11 residues. Germline values: CDR1 NNHNN, CDR2 SYGAGS (reference sequence). V lost 2 bases, J lost 5 bases, and 3 bases lay in between. The CDR3 region is CASGDRDTQYF. Incomplete CDR3 DNA: TGTGCCAGCGGTGACCGAGACACCCAGTAC.

This clone has only a few counts. Gene names denote mouse genes. The read is 1 residue too short to cover the CDR3 end, so that end is filled in from the germline J gene. V gene TRBV26 combines with J gene TRBJ2-2; D not certain. The CDR3 has 13 residues. V lost 2 bases to trimming and J lost 3 bases, with 4 bases between them. Germline-derived CDR1 and CDR2 are KGHPV and FQNQEV (reference sequence). The sequenced part of the CDR3 DNA is TGTGCCAGCAGTCTGCGGGACACCGGGCAGCTCTAC. This translates into CASSLRDTGQLY. Given in full, the CDR3 is CASSLRDTGQLYF.

Worth noting for this clone: The gene names given are mouse names. The CDR3 end is not reached by the read, which stops 1 residue before it; the germline J gene fills it in. The chain has TRBV26 and TRBJ1-1; D is unclear. In germline, CDR1 is KGHPV, CDR2 FQNQEV (reference sequence). V lost 7 bases and J lost 5, with 5 bases in between. The CDR3 is 10 residues long. CDR3 sequence reads: CASTRTEVFF. The part of the CDR3 DNA that was read is TGTGCCAGCACCAGGACAGAAGTCTTC.

Comments on this clone: Gene names and germline refer to mouse. The read terminates 1 residue before the CDR3 end, so the remaining end is supplied by the germline J gene. This rearrangement joins TRBV13-2 to TRBJ1-1; tentative D call: TRBD1 (6 bases). V was cut by 3 bases and J by 1 base, with 13 bases left in between. Germline V gene sequence: CDR1 NNHNN, CDR2 SYGAGS (reference sequence). This CDR3 comprises 15 residues. The sequenced part of the CDR3 DNA is TGTGCCAGCGGTGGTGAGGGACACGAAAACACAGAAGTCTTC. Its protein product is CASGGEGHENTEVF. The CDR3, in full, reads CASGGEGHENTEVFF.

A note on this clone: Mouse gene names and germline throughout. With the read ending 1 residue before the CDR3 end, the germline J gene is used to fill in that end. V gene TRBV19 combines with J gene TRBJ2-2, with 10 nucleotides matching TRBD2. CDR1 is FNHDT, CDR2 SITEND, per germline (reference sequence). Unmatched junction bases numbered 4, after V lost 7 bases and J lost 4 bases. The CDR3 consists of 14 residues. CDR3 region: CASAGGAGTGQLYF. CDR3 DNA, as far as it was read: TGTGCCAGCGCTGGGGGGGCTGGCACCGGGCAGCTCTAC.

On this clone: Gene names denote mouse genes. The read halts 1 residue ahead of the CDR3 end, with the missing end drawn from the germline J gene. The chain couples TRBV15 to TRBJ2-4; D possibly corresponds to TRBD1 (6 bases). CDR1 and CDR2 from the germline V gene are SGHND and FRSKSL. CDR3 length: 14 residues. Between the trimmed V and J ends, which lost 3 bases and 1 base, there was a span of 8 bases. The sequenced CDR3 bases are TGTGCCAGCAGTTTTAACAGGGGTCAAAACACCTTGTAC. Its translation is CASSFNRGQNTLY. The full CDR3 protein is CASSFNRGQNTLYF.

On this clone: Genes and germline are mouse. The DNA ends 1 residue before the CDR3 does, and the rest of the CDR3 is filled in from the germline J gene. V gene TRBV31 combines with J gene TRBJ2-3; perhaps D is TRBD1 or TRBD2 (6 bases each). The CDR3 length is 14 residues. V lost 1 base to trimming and J lost 5 bases, with 13 bases between them. CDR1 and CDR2 (germline): GKSSPN, SITVG. The part of the CDR3 DNA that was read is TGTGCCTGGAGTCAGCGGGGGCTGAGAGAAACGCTGTAT. This codes for CAWSQRGLRETLY. The whole CDR3 protein reads CAWSQRGLRETLYF.

This clone occurred once. The gene names given are mouse names. The read is 1 residue too short to cover the CDR3 end, so that end is filled in from the germline J gene. The genes are TRBV26 and TRBJ1-2, with 10 bases lining up with TRBD1. The CDR3 extends over 15 amino acids. Germline CDR1 is KGHPV and CDR2 is FQNQEV (reference sequence). The V segment lost 2 bases and the J segment 4 bases; nucleotides outside the gene matches: 4. The CDR3 DNA, read in part, is TGTGCCAGCAGTCTGAAGACAGGGGGCGCCTCCGACTACACC. Its protein is CASSLKTGGASDYT. The entire CDR3 is CASSLKTGGASDYTF.

Comments on this clone: Mouse gene names and germline throughout. The read gets to within 1 residue of the CDR3 end, and the germline J gene fills in the rest. The V call is TRBV4, the J call TRBJ2-1; 11 positions agree with TRBD2. This CDR3 has 16 amino acids. Germline V gene lookup returns CDR1 LGHDT and CDR2 YNNKQL (reference sequence). The junction had 3 bases not matched to a gene; V was cut back by 5 bases and J by 0 bases. The sequenced CDR3 bases are TGTGCCAGCAGCGGGGACTGGGGGTATAACTATGCTGAGCAGTTC. This encodes CASSGDWGYNYAEQF. The full CDR3 is CASSGDWGYNYAEQFF.

About this clone: Mouse gene names apply. The observed sequence ends 1 residue before the CDR3 terminus, with the missing tail filled in from the germline J gene. The V gene is TRBV3, the J gene TRBJ2-5; tentative D call: TRBD2 (5 bases). Deletions cut 2 bases from V and 3 bases from J, with 9 bases between. The CDR3 length is 14 residues. Germline CDR1 reads SNHLY; CDR2 reads FYNGKV (reference sequence). This CDR3 is CASSLTLGQDTQYF. The CDR3 bases that were read are TGTGCCAGCAGCTTAACCCTGGGTCAAGACACCCAGTAC.

With regard to this clone: Gene names refer to mouse genes. The CDR3 end falls 1 residue outside the read, so it is completed with the germline J gene. This rearrangement joins TRBV13-1 to TRBJ2-7; 8 bases fit TRBD2. Germline loops: CDR1 NSHNY, CDR2 SYGAGN. The V gene end was trimmed by 2 bases and the J gene end by 4 bases; junction bases not matched to a gene: 2. This CDR3 spans 13 amino acids. CDR3 residues: CASSEHWGYEQYF. The CDR3 bases that were read are TGTGCCAGCAGTGAACACTGGGGGTATGAACAGTAC.

In this sample, this clone turned up a few times. Mouse names are used for the genes. The read halts 1 residue ahead of the CDR3 end, with the missing end drawn from the germline J gene. J is TRBJ1-2 and V is TRBV5; D is possibly TRBD1 (5 bases). Germline V lookup: CDR1 LGHNA, CDR2 YNLKQL (reference sequence). The CDR3 length is 14 residues. V was trimmed by 5 bases and J by 0 bases, leaving 10 bases between them. The CDR3 region is CASSGHPANSDYTF. CDR3 bases read: TGTGCCAGCAGCGGACACCCTGCAAACTCCGACTACACC.

Concerning this clone: Gene names refer to mouse genes. With the read ending 1 residue before the CDR3 end, the germline J gene is used to fill in that end. V is TRBV16 and J is TRBJ2-5, with D tentatively TRBD2 (6 bases). Deletions cut 2 bases from V and 2 bases from J, with 11 bases between. The CDR3 runs to 15 residues. The germline CDR1 and CDR2 sequences are SGHSA and FRNQAP. This CDR3 is CASSLPGASQDTQYF. The CDR3 bases that were read are TGTGCAAGCAGCTTACCTGGGGCCTCCCAAGACACCCAGTAC.

In the case of this clone: Gene names and germline refer to mouse. The observed sequence ends 1 residue before the CDR3 terminus, with the missing tail filled in from the germline J gene. The chain carries TRBV20 and TRBJ2-1; 11 nucleotides agree with TRBD2. The CDR3 totals 15 residues. CDR1 is GFQATS and CDR2 is STVNSAI in the germline V gene. The J segment lost 1 base and the V segment lost 2 bases, leaving 1 base of the junction unmatched. The CDR3 is CGARYWGGNYAEQFF. The CDR3 DNA, read in part, is TGTGGTGCTAGGTACTGGGGGGGCAACTATGCTGAGCAGTTC.

This clone occurred once. Gene names are mouse gene names. The CDR3 extends 1 residue past the end of the read, so its final part is completed from the germline J gene. V is TRBV3 and J is TRBJ1-3; D perhaps matches TRBD1 (6 bases). V was cut by 5 bases and J by 4 bases, with 12 bases left in between. The CDR3 runs 14 residues. CDR1 is SNHLY, CDR2 FYNGKV, per germline (reference sequence). CDR3 protein: CASSLQGSGNTLYF. The covered CDR3 bases are TGTGCCAGCAGCCTACAGGGATCCGGAAATACGCTCTAT. Full variable domain (outside the CDR3, taken from reference TRBV3 and TRBJ1-3): GPKVLQIPSHQIIDMGQMVTLNCDPVSNHLYFYWYKQILGQQMEFLVNFYNGKVMEKSKLFKDQFSVERPDGSYFTLKIQPTALEDSAVYFCASSLQGSGNTLYFGEGSRLIVV.

In its sample, this clone is medium-sized. Gene and germline names: mouse. The read ends 1 residue early relative to the CDR3; the germline J gene fills the gap. The chain carries TRBV1 and TRBJ1-4; D uncertain. V was pared by 4 bases and J by 0 bases, with 6 bases between. Germline V gene sequence: CDR1 NSQYPW, CDR2 LRSPGD (reference sequence). The CDR3 is 14 amino acids. The sequenced CDR3 bases are TGCACCTGCAGTGAGACAATTTCCAACGAAAGATTATTT. Translation: CTCSETISNERLF. The entire CDR3 sequence reads CTCSETISNERLFF. Full variable domain (outside the CDR3, taken from reference TRBV1 and TRBJ1-4): VTLLEQNPRWRLVPRGQAVNLRCILKNSQYPWMSWYQQDLQKQLQWLFTLRSPGDKEVKSLPGADYLATRVTDTELRLQVANMSQGRTLYCTCSETISNERLFFGHGTKLSVL.